Below are 19 T cell receptor beta chains sequenced from a single sample in a study of blood T cell repertoires in COVID-19. Some clones are missing from TCRdb's copy, which holds only in-frame ones; the method was immunoSEQ multiplex PCR. The data hold roughly 90,000 clones, with approximately 83% observed a single time. Input material: peripheral blood. These receptors were collected from a woman older than 75 with active or convalescent COVID-19.

The CDR3 DNA follows: TGTGCCAGTAGTATAGATCGGTGGGAGCCCCTCCACTTT. Residues: CASSIDRWEPLHF. The chain recombines TRBV19 with TRBJ1-6; D call uncertain. The CDR3 contains 13 residues. CDR1 LNHDA and CDR2 SQIVND come from the germline V gene (reference sequence). The ends were cut back, 0 bases at V and 13 bases at J, with 10 bases in the middle.

The chain has TRBV9 and TRBJ2-2; D perhaps matches TRBD2 (5 bases). Trimming took 4 bases from V and 0 from J, leaving 10 bases between them. CDR3 length: 15 amino acids. Germline CDR1 and CDR2: SGDLS and YYNGEE. The CDR3 bases are TGTGCCAGCAGCACCTTAGCGACGAACACCGGGGAGCTGTTTTTT. As protein: CASSTLATNTGELFF. The entire variable domain, with the rest obtained from reference TRBV9 and TRBJ2-2, is as follows: DSGVTQTPKHLITATGQRVTLRCSPRSGDLSVYWYQQSLDQGLQFLIQYYNGEERAKGNILERFSAQQFPDLHSELNLSSLELGDSALYFCASSTLATNTGELFFGEGSRLTVL.

The chain recombines TRBV5-1 with TRBJ1-6; D possibly corresponds to TRBD1 (5 bases). The CDR3 consists of 16 residues. The V gene lost 0 bases and the J gene lost 5 bases, with 12 bases spanning the gap. Germline V gene data show CDR1 as SGHRS and CDR2 as YFSETQ. CDR3: CASSLAGDGDNSPLHF. The CDR3 DNA follows: TGCGCCAGCAGCTTGGCGGGGGATGGGGATAATTCACCCCTCCACTTT.

V gene TRBV11-2 combines with J gene TRBJ2-7; 11 bases fit TRBD2. V gave up 1 base and J gave up 1 base; unmatched junction bases: 6. CDR3 length equals 17 residues. Germline V gene lookup returns CDR1 SGHAT and CDR2 FQNNGV. CDR3 amino acids: CASSLVGGTSGSYEQYF. The DNA for the CDR3 is TGTGCCAGCAGCTTAGTCGGGGGGACTAGCGGATCCTACGAGCAGTACTTC.

The V and J genes are TRBV9 and TRBJ2-3; possibly TRBD1 for D (5 bases). Per germline, CDR1 SGDLS and CDR2 YYNGEE. Trimming shortened V by 3 bases and J by 1 base, and 15 bases separated the two germline ends. The CDR3 runs to 16 residues. CDR3 residues: CASSDIVLGRTDTQYF. The CDR3 nucleotides read TGTGCCAGCAGCGATATTGTGTTGGGGCGCACAGATACGCAGTATTTT.

The rearrangement links TRBV7-2 to TRBJ1-6, with 10 bases aligning to TRBD1. Germline CDR1 is SGHTA and CDR2 is FQGNSA. Trimming at V came to 6 bases and at J to 8 bases, leaving 1 base not matched to a gene. This CDR3 spans 13 amino acids. The CDR3 sequence is CASRGQGYSPLHF. DNA for the CDR3: TGTGCCAGCAGGGGACAGGGGTATTCACCCCTCCACTTT. The variable domain in full, completed from reference TRBV7-2 and TRBJ1-6, reads GAGVSQSPSNKVTEKGKDVELRCDPISGHTALYWYRQSLGQGLEFLIYFQGNSAPDKSGLPSDRFSAERTGGSVSTLTIQRTQQEDSAVYLCASRGQGYSPLHFGNGTRLTVT.

J is TRBJ2-5 and V is TRBV7-3, with 10 bases lining up with TRBD2. The CDR3 is 15 residues long. Losses at the gene ends were 5 bases for V and 5 bases for J; bases not matched to a gene: 8. Germline-derived CDR1 and CDR2 are SGHTA and FQGTGA. The CDR3 DNA reads as TGTGCCAGCAGCACGGAAGCGGGGGGGCTTGAGACCCAGTACTTC. As protein: CASSTEAGGLETQYF.

This rearrangement joins TRBV19 to TRBJ1-5; unclear D gene. Germline CDR1 reads LNHDA; CDR2 reads SQIVND (reference sequence). The CDR3 consists of 15 residues. Trimming removed 4 bases at V and 7 bases at J, with 17 bases between. Written as DNA, the CDR3 is TGTGCCAGTAGTACAGCCCCTCAGGTAGACCAGCCCCAGCATTTT. Its translation is CASSTAPQVDQPQHF.

This rearrangement joins TRBV27 to TRBJ2-1; TRBD2 aligns across 10 bases. Per the germline V gene, CDR1 is MNHEY and CDR2 is SMNVEV (reference sequence). The V segment lost 5 bases and the J segment 7 bases; nucleotides outside the gene matches: 8. The CDR3 has 15 residues. CDR3 protein: CASSLRTSGRNEQFF. Written as DNA, the CDR3 is TGTGCCAGCAGTCTCCGGACTAGCGGAAGAAATGAGCAGTTCTTC.

The rearrangement links TRBV28 to TRBJ1-3, with 7 bases aligning to TRBD1. This CDR3 comprises 17 residues. Germline V lookup: CDR1 MDHEN, CDR2 SYDVKM. V dropped 8 bases and J dropped 0; count of bases not matched to a gene: 13. Written as DNA, the CDR3 is TGTGCCAGCCGGGTACGCGGGACAGAAGTCTCTGGAAACACCATATATTTT. This gives the protein CASRVRGTEVSGNTIYF.

This clone has just a few counts. The V gene is TRBV6-1, the J gene TRBJ2-2; possible D gene TRBD2, 6 bases. Between the trimmed V and J ends, which lost 1 base and 9 bases, there was a span of 15 bases. The CDR3 contains 15 residues. Per germline, CDR1 MNHNS and CDR2 SASEGT. In DNA, the CDR3 is TGTGCCAGCAGTGAAGGAAGGGGACTCGGCCGGGAGCTGTTTTTT. It codes for CASSEGRGLGRELFF.

This clone has just one count. The chain employs TRBV3-1 (or the pseudogene TRBV3-2) and TRBJ1-3; tentative D call: TRBD1 (6 bases). Trimming took off 6 bases at V and 6 bases at J, with 12 bases between the two ends. The germline CDR1 and CDR2 sequences are LGHDT and YNNKEL (reference sequence). The CDR3 consists of 13 residues. The CDR3 reads CASRQGGENTIYF. CDR3 nucleotide sequence: TGTGCCAGCAGACAGGGTGGAGAAAACACCATATATTTT.

This clone has only one observation. CDR3 residues: CASRGLIGELFF. CDR3 coding DNA: TGTGCCAGCAGAGGACTCATCGGGGAGCTGTTTTTT. The V gene is TRBV7-3, the J gene TRBJ2-2; perhaps TRBD2 as D (5 bases). The CDR3 covers 12 residues. Trimming removed 6 bases at V and 7 bases at J, with 9 bases between. Germline CDR1 SGHTA, CDR2 FQGTGA.

This clone was detected once. This chain connects TRBV5-1 to TRBJ1-2; D is undetermined. Trimming left V 2 bases short and J 5 bases short, with 10 bases between. This CDR3 has 13 amino acids. Germline-derived CDR1 and CDR2 are SGHRS and YFSETQ. The CDR3 DNA reads TGCGCCAGCAGCTTAACATTGGAGTATGGCTACACCTTC. This encodes CASSLTLEYGYTF.

The chain joins TRBV5-1 to TRBJ2-5; 12 bases line up with TRBD1. Germline trimming cut 4 bases from V and 1 base from J; bases unmatched to any gene: 5. Germline assignment: CDR1 SGHRS and CDR2 YFSETQ. The CDR3 sequence is 16 residues long. CDR3 protein: CASSRGQGAIQETQYF. In nucleotides, the CDR3 is TGCGCCAGCAGCAGGGGACAGGGGGCGATCCAAGAGACCCAGTACTTC. Filled out from reference TRBV5-1 and TRBJ2-5, the complete variable domain reads KAGVTQTPRYLIKTRGQQVTLSCSPISGHRSVSWYQQTPGQGLQFLFEYFSETQRNKGNFPGRFSGRQFSNSRSEMNVSTLELGDSALYLCASSRGQGAIQETQYFGPGTRLLVL.

J is TRBJ2-5 and V is TRBV20-1, with TRBD2 matching 10 bases. CDR1 and CDR2 (germline): DFQATT, SNEGSKA (reference sequence). The CDR3 is 14 amino acids. V shed 3 bases and J 2 bases; nucleotides not matched to a gene: 3. The CDR3 DNA follows: TGCAGTGCTAGTGGACTAGCGGTACAAGAGACCCAGTACTTC. Its protein is CSASGLAVQETQYF.

The V and J genes are TRBV7-2 and TRBJ2-2, with D possibly being TRBD1 (6 bases). Germline CDR1 is SGHTA and CDR2 is FQGNSA. The V gene lost 1 base and the J gene lost 4 bases, with 13 bases spanning the gap. The CDR3 is made up of 16 amino acids. The CDR3 bases are TGTGCCAGCAGCTTAGGGGGGCAGGGCGGCACCGGGGAGCTGTTTTTT. Encoded protein: CASSLGGQGGTGELFF.

This chain links TRBV27 with TRBJ1-6, with 8 bases fitting TRBD1. This CDR3 has 15 amino acids. J gave up 7 bases and V 6 bases, and 8 bases lay outside the gene matches. The germline CDR1 and CDR2 sequences are MNHEY and SMNVEV (reference sequence). The CDR3 protein is CASSSQGAHNSPLHF. CDR3 DNA sequence: TGTGCCAGCAGCTCCCAGGGGGCGCACAATTCACCCCTCCACTTT.

The chain couples TRBV18 to TRBJ1-1; D gene ambiguous. The germline gives CDR1 KGHSH, CDR2 LQKENI. V was pared by 4 bases and J by 0 bases, with 9 bases between. The CDR3 contains 14 residues. CDR3: CASSLRDLNTEAFF. For the CDR3, the DNA is TGTGCCAGCTCACTCCGGGATTTGAACACTGAAGCTTTCTTT.